A single sample gave rise to the 12 T cell receptor beta chains below, sequenced in a study of T cells after yellow fever vaccination. MiXCR, run by TCRdb on the 5' RACE reads, gives a single entry per CDR3 protein. Altogether fewer than 400,000 distinct CDR3 sequences are present, about 10% being singletons, with the ten largest covering 3% to 3.5%. The source was CD4+ T cells sorted from PBMCs, collected 45 days after the yellow fever booster vaccination. Source of these receptors: a man younger than 30 who received the YFV17D yellow fever vaccine.

The rearrangement links TRBV9 to TRBJ2-3; 8 bases align to TRBD2. Unmatched junction bases numbered 2, after V lost 1 base and J lost 1 base. The CDR3 loop spans 15 amino acids. From germline, CDR1 is SGDLS and CDR2 YYNGEE. CDR3 in amino acids: CASSVISGGTDTQYF. The DNA of the CDR3 is TGTGCCAGCAGCGTAATTAGCGGGGGCACAGATACGCAGTATTTT.

The sample holds a few counts of this clonotype. The rearrangement joins TRBV4-3 to TRBJ1-6, with unresolved D. V lost 0 bases and J 7 bases, leaving 4 bases between the germline ends. Germline CDR1 is LGHNA and CDR2 is YSLEER. This CDR3 is built from 13 residues. The CDR3 DNA reads as TGCGCCAGCAGCCAAGAGCCCAATTCACCCCTCCACTTT. It translates to CASSQEPNSPLHF.

This chain links TRBV7-2 with TRBJ1-5; D call uncertain. The CDR3 totals 13 residues. Germline CDR1 SGHTA, CDR2 FQGNSA. Trimming cost V 5 bases and J 0 bases, with 5 bases left between them. The CDR3 region has the DNA TGTGCCAGCAGCGCCATTAGCAATCAGCCCCAGCATTTT. The encoded protein is CASSAISNQPQHF.

This clonotype appeared many times. The chain couples TRBV7-6 to TRBJ2-5; possibly TRBD1 for D (6 bases). The germline CDR1 and CDR2 sequences are SGHVS and FNYEAQ. V lost 3 bases to trimming and J lost 2 bases, with 16 bases between them. The CDR3 runs 16 residues. The CDR3 protein is CASSFYSGQTQETQYF. CDR3 sequence (DNA): TGTGCCAGCAGCTTTTACTCGGGACAAACTCAAGAGACCCAGTACTTC.

The rearrangement joins TRBV5-1 to TRBJ2-1; 9 bases line up with TRBD2. CDR1 is SGHRS, CDR2 YFSETQ, per germline. The CDR3 sequence is 14 residues long. Losses at the gene ends were 4 bases for V and 12 bases for J; bases not matched to a gene: 11. CDR3 in DNA: TGCGCCAGCAGCCCGGGGGGGACTAGCCGTGGGCAGTTCTTC. Residues: CASSPGGTSRGQFF.

The table lists this clonotype with a few counts. One junction end disagrees with the germline gene, perhaps due to a read error. The chain joins TRBV6-1 to TRBJ1-3; 7 bases align to TRBD1. The CDR3 length is 12 residues. Germline lookup yields CDR1 MNHNS and CDR2 SASEGT. CDR3 sequence (DNA): TGTGCCAGCAGTGAATCCCCGGGACAGTCACATTTT. Translated: CASSESPGQSHF.

The chain is built from TRBV9 and TRBJ1-5; D perhaps matches TRBD1 (6 bases). CDR1 SGDLS and CDR2 YYNGEE come from the germline V gene. This CDR3 is built from 14 residues. Trimming stripped 2 bases from V and 2 bases from J, with 8 bases between. The CDR3 DNA reads TGTGCCAGCAGCGTCTCAGGGGGCAATCAGCCCCAGCATTTT. Translation: CASSVSGGNQPQHF.

This chain uses TRBV4-3 with TRBJ2-7, with 11 bases that match TRBD2. The J segment lost 2 bases and the V segment lost 1 base, leaving 1 base of the junction unmatched. Germline lookup yields CDR1 LGHNA and CDR2 YSLEER. The CDR3 totals 15 residues. CDR3 in amino acids: CASSQVSGGAYEQYF. As DNA, the CDR3 is TGCGCCAGCAGCCAAGTTAGCGGGGGGGCCTACGAGCAGTACTTC.

This chain joins TRBV4-2 and TRBJ2-1; 10 bases agree with TRBD2. The junction had 8 bases not matched to a gene; V was cut back by 0 bases and J by 6 bases. There are 17 residues in the CDR3. In germline, CDR1 is LGHNA, CDR2 YNFKEQ. CDR3 protein: CASSQDFAKRGGNEQFF. In nucleotides, the CDR3 is TGTGCCAGCAGCCAAGATTTCGCGAAGCGGGGGGGCAATGAGCAGTTCTTC.

This clonotype was seen a few times. The junction and the germline gene differ at one end; a read error may be behind it. V and J are TRBV4-1 and TRBJ2-1, with TRBD1 matching over 7 bases. Germline assignment: CDR1 MGHRA and CDR2 YSYEKL. This CDR3 is 16 amino acids long. CDR3 loop: CASSKEGAGSYNEQFF. The CDR3 DNA reads TGCGCCAGCAGCAAAGAGGGGGCAGGGTCCTACAATGAGCAGTTCTTC.

The chain combines TRBV12-3 or TRBV12-4 with TRBJ1-2; D ambiguous. V lost 4 bases and J 4 bases, leaving 10 bases between the germline ends. The CDR3 is 13 residues long. CDR3 residues: CASSYGEAYGYTF. The CDR3 nucleotides are TGTGCCAGCAGTTACGGGGAGGCCTATGGCTACACCTTC.

The chain employs TRBV6-4 and TRBJ1-2; 9 positions agree with TRBD1. The CDR3 is 16 amino acids. Germline V gene lookup returns CDR1 MRHNA and CDR2 SNTAGT. V was pared by 3 bases and J by 5 bases, with 10 bases of the junction left unmatched. The CDR3 is CASSERPGTGRYGYTF. DNA for the CDR3: TGTGCCAGCAGTGAGCGGCCCGGGACAGGGCGGTATGGCTACACCTTC.